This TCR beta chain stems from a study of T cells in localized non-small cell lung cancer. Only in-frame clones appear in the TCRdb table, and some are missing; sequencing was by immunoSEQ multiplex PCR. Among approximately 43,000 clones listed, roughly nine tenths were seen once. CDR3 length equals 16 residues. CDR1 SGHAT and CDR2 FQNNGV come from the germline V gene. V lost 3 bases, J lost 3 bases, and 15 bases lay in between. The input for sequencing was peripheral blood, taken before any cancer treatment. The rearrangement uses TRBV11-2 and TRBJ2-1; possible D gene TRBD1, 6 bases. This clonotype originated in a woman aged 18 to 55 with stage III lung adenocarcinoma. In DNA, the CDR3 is TGTGCCAGCAGCTTCTTAACAGGGAACGACTACAATGAGCAGTTCTTC. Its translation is CASSFLTGNDYNEQFF.